A single sample is the source of the 18 T cell receptor beta chains below, sequenced in a study of radiation and T cells in renal cell carcinoma. The data were produced by immunoSEQ multiplex PCR, yet TCRdb's version contains in-frame clones alone and is incomplete. This table has 90,000 to 100,000 clones, about 88% appearing once. Indicated time point: baseline pretreatment blood. This sample's treatment: 15 Gy SBRT to primary tumor, nephrectomy 4 weeks later. The sample here was blood, taken from a patient whose treatment included radiotherapy and nephrectomy. These receptors were obtained from a middle-aged man with renal cell carcinoma.

The rearrangement joins TRBV7-2 to TRBJ1-1; unclear D gene. The germline V and J ends were trimmed by 6 bases and 3 bases, with 17 bases remaining between them. The CDR3 totals 15 residues. Germline values: CDR1 SGHTA, CDR2 FQGNSA. CDR3 coding DNA: TGTGCCAGCAGTTTCGCTCAGCCAGGAGACACTGAAGCTTTCTTT. This translates into CASSFAQPGDTEAFF. Full variable domain (remainder filled in from reference TRBV7-2 and TRBJ1-1): GAGVSQSPSNKVTEKGKDVELRCDPISGHTALYWYRQSLGQGLEFLIYFQGNSAPDKSGLPSDRFSAERTGGSVSTLTIQRTQQEDSAVYLCASSFAQPGDTEAFFGQGTRLTVV.

This CDR3 is CAISEMGLLQAEAFF. CDR3 bases: TGTGCCATCAGTGAAATGGGACTCCTCCAGGCTGAAGCTTTCTTT. The V gene is TRBV10-3, the J gene TRBJ1-1, with D perhaps TRBD1 (5 bases). Germline CDR1 is ENHRY and CDR2 is SYGVKD. This CDR3 spans 15 amino acids. Trimming cost V 3 bases and J 6 bases, with 17 bases left between them.

This clone was detected only a few times. The chain links TRBV19 to TRBJ1-1, with D perhaps matching TRBD1 (6 bases). CDR1 LNHDA and CDR2 SQIVND come from the germline V gene (reference sequence). CDR3 length: 13 residues. Trimming stripped 8 bases from V and 4 bases from J, with 14 bases between. The CDR3 nucleotides read TGTGCCAGTCGAGGGGGGTTGGCCACTGAAGCTTTCTTT. Amino acid sequence: CASRGGLATEAFF.

The V and J genes are TRBV7-9 and TRBJ1-3; D possibly corresponds to TRBD1 (6 bases). Germline CDR1 SEHNR, CDR2 FQNEAQ (reference sequence). This CDR3 is built from 18 residues. The V gene lost 5 bases and the J gene lost 2 bases, with 22 bases spanning the gap. CDR3 coding DNA: TGTGCCAGCAGCCCCGTGGTTTCGACAGGAATTACTGGAAACACCATATATTTT. This encodes CASSPVVSTGITGNTIYF.

The rearrangement links TRBV20-1 to TRBJ2-7; a weak D match, TRBD1 (6 bases). The length of the CDR3 is 11 residues. CDR1 and CDR2 from the germline V gene are DFQATT and SNEGSKA (reference sequence). The CDR3 sequence is CSPKGGYEQYF. The DNA for the CDR3 is TGCAGCCCCAAAGGGGGCTACGAGCAGTACTTC.

The gene calls are TRBV2 and TRBJ2-7, with D possibly being TRBD1 (6 bases). This CDR3 has 15 residues. V was clipped by 7 bases and J by 2 bases, with 18 bases between them. Germline CDR1 SNHLY, CDR2 FYNNEI. The CDR3 is CASILDREATYEQYF. CDR3 in DNA: TGTGCCAGCATCTTGGACAGAGAAGCTACCTACGAGCAGTACTTC.

This sequence joins TRBV10-1 and TRBJ2-4; TRBD1 is a possible D gene (6 bases). Germline V gene data show CDR1 as WNHNN and CDR2 as SYGVQD (reference sequence). The V end was cut by 4 bases, the J end by 8 bases, with 15 bases between. This CDR3 spans 14 amino acids. CDR3 DNA: TGCGCCAGCAGTGCTGGACAGTCGGTGGACATTCAGTACTTC. Its translation is CASSAGQSVDIQYF.

This chain joins TRBV18 and TRBJ1-5, with D unclear. Germline V gene lookup returns CDR1 KGHSH and CDR2 LQKENI. This CDR3 has 14 residues. Trimming took off 2 bases at V and 2 bases at J, with 7 bases between the two ends. The CDR3 loop reads CASSPGVRNQPQHF. For the CDR3, the DNA is TGTGCCAGCTCACCAGGGGTACGCAATCAGCCCCAGCATTTT. Variable domain in full (rest from reference TRBV18 and TRBJ1-5): NAGVMQNPRHLVRRRGQEARLRCSPMKGHSHVYWYRQLPEEGLKFMVYLQKENIIDESGMPKERFSAEFPKEGPSILRIQQVVRGDSAAYFCASSPGVRNQPQHFGDGTRLSIL.

The J gene is TRBJ2-1, the V gene TRBV5-1; the match to TRBD2 covers 7 bases. Trimming removed 2 bases from V and 10 bases from J; junction bases left unmatched: 6. CDR3 length equals 13 residues. The germline V gene has CDR1 SGHRS and CDR2 YFSETQ. CDR3: CASSLSQAGEQFF. The CDR3 bases are TGCGCCAGCAGCTTATCCCAAGCGGGGGAGCAGTTCTTC.

V usage is TRBV6-1 and J usage is TRBJ1-1; D perhaps matches TRBD1 (5 bases). V lost 4 bases to trimming and J lost 1 base, with 10 bases between them. The CDR3 is made up of 14 amino acids. Germline CDR1 and CDR2: MNHNS and SASEGT. The CDR3 region has the DNA TGTGCCAGCAGTGTGGGACTGGCGAACACTGAAGCTTTCTTT. Protein sequence: CASSVGLANTEAFF.

The CDR3 DNA reads TGTGCCAGCAGCTCCCCCCAACAGAGCTATGGCTACACCTTC. This codes for CASSSPQQSYGYTF. The chain couples TRBV28 to TRBJ1-2, with D uncertain. This CDR3 spans 14 amino acids. Germline V gene data show CDR1 as MDHEN and CDR2 as SYDVKM. Trimming removed 6 bases from V and 4 bases from J, with 15 bases in between.

This chain uses TRBV7-8 with TRBJ1-1; a possible D gene is TRBD1 (6 bases). V lost 5 bases and J lost 6, with 10 bases in between. Germline V gene lookup returns CDR1 SGHVS and CDR2 FQNEAQ. The CDR3 is 12 amino acids. The DNA for the CDR3 is TGTGCCAGCAGCCCCCAGGGGTCTGAAGCTTTCTTT. Translated, it gives CASSPQGSEAFF.

The CDR3, as DNA: TGCGCCAGCAGCCAAGGTTTTACGGGAGTTAACATTCAGTACTTC. Protein sequence: CASSQGFTGVNIQYF. V is TRBV4-1 and J is TRBJ2-4; D may be TRBD2 (6 bases). There are 15 residues in the CDR3. Trimming removed 1 base at V and 7 bases at J, with 14 bases between. From germline, CDR1 is MGHRA and CDR2 YSYEKL.

The gene calls are TRBV28 and TRBJ2-3, with a possible D match to TRBD1 (5 bases). The CDR3 length is 15 residues. The germline CDR1 and CDR2 sequences are MDHEN and SYDVKM. V lost 4 bases to trimming and J lost 4 bases, with 15 bases between them. CDR3 coding DNA: TGTGCCAGCAGTTCCCCTGGGGCAGGCCCAGATACGCAGTATTTT. Amino acid sequence: CASSSPGAGPDTQYF.

The sample holds one count of this clone. J is TRBJ1-2 and V is TRBV6-5; D is unclear. The CDR3 covers 13 residues. The germline V and J ends were trimmed by 6 bases and 5 bases, with 13 bases remaining between them. Germline V gene data show CDR1 as MNHEY and CDR2 as SVGAGI. In DNA form, the CDR3 reads TGTGCCAGCAGCCCCGACAAGGAATATGGCTACACCTTC. Its protein product is CASSPDKEYGYTF.

The V call is TRBV2, the J call TRBJ1-3; TRBD1 matches 7 bases. This CDR3 is 14 amino acids long. Germline-derived CDR1 and CDR2 are SNHLY and FYNNEI. V shed 6 bases, J shed 3 bases, and the junction held 5 bases outside the gene matches. This CDR3 reads CASRQGWIGNTIYF. The CDR3 region has the DNA TGTGCCAGCAGACAGGGGTGGATTGGAAACACCATATATTTT.

In its sample, this clone was seen a few times. This chain uses TRBV12-5 with TRBJ1-1, with D unclear. Germline CDR1 is LGHNT and CDR2 is FRNRAP. Between the trimmed V and J ends, which lost 7 bases and 4 bases, there was a span of 7 bases. The CDR3 is 11 amino acids. Written as DNA, the CDR3 is TGTGCTAGTGATCCCGGCACTGAAGCTTTCTTT. It translates to CASDPGTEAFF.

This chain links TRBV9 with TRBJ2-7, with D perhaps given as TRBD1 or TRBD2 (5 bases each). Germline V gives CDR1 SGDLS, CDR2 YYNGEE. CDR3 length equals 14 residues. Trimming cost V 0 bases and J 1 base, with 8 bases left between them. In nucleotides, the CDR3 is TGTGCCAGCAGCGTAGGGGACGGTTCCTACGAGCAGTACTTC. Translating gives CASSVGDGSYEQYF.